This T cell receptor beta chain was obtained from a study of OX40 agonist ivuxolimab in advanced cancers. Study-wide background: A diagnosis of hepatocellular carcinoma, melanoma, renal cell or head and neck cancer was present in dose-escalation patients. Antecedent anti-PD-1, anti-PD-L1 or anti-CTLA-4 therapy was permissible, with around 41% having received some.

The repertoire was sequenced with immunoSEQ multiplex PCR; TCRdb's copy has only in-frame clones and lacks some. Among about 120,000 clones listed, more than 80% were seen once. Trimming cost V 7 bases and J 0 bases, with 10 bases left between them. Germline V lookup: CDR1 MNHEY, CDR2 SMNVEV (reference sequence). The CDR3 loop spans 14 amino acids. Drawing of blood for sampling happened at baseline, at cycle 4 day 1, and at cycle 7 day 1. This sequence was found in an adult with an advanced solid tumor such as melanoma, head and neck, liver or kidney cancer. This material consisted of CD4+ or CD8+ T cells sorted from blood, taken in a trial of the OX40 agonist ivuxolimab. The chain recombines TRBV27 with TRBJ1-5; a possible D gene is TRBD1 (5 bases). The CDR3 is CASTKGYSNQPQHF. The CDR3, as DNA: TGTGCCAGCACCAAGGGGTATAGCAATCAGCCCCAGCATTTT.